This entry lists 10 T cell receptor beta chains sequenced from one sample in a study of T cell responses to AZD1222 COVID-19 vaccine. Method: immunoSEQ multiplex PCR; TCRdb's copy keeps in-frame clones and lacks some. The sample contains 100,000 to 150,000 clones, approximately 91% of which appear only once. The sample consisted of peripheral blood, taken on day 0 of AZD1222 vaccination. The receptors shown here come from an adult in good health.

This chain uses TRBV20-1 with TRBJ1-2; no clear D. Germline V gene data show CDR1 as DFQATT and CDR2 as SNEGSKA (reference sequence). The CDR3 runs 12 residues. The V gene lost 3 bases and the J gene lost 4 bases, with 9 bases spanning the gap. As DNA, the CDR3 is TGCAGTGCTAGTGCCAGTCTCTATGGCTACACCTTC. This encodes CSASASLYGYTF.

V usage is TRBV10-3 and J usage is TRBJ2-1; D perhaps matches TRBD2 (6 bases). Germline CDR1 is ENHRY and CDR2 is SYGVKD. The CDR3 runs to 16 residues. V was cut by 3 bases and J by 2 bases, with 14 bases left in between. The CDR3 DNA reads TGTGCCATCAGTGAAAGGGCTAGCGCAGCCTACAATGAGCAGTTCTTC. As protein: CAISERASAAYNEQFF.

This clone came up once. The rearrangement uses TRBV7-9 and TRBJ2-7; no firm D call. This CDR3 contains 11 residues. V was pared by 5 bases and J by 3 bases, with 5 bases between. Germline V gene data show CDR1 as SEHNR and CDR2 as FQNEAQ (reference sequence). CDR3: CASSHYYEQYF. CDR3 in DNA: TGTGCCAGCAGCCACTACTACGAGCAGTACTTC.

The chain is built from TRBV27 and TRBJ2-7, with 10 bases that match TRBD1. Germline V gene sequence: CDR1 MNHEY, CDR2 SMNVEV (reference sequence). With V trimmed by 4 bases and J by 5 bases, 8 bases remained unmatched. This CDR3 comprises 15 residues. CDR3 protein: CASSSRDRGYDEQYF. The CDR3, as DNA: TGTGCCAGCAGTTCCAGGGACAGGGGCTACGACGAGCAGTACTTC.

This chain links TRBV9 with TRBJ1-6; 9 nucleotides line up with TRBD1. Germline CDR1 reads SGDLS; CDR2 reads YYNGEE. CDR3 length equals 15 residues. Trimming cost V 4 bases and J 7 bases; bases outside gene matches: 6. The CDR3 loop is CASSPWTGENSPLHF. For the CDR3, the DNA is TGTGCCAGCAGCCCATGGACAGGGGAGAATTCACCCCTCCACTTT.

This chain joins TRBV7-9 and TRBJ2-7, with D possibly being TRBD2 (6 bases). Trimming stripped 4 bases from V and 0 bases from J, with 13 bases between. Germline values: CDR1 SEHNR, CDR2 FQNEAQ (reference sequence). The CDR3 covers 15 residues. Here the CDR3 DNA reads TGTGCCAGCAGCTCCGGACGGGAGAGCTCCTACGAGCAGTACTTC. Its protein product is CASSSGRESSYEQYF.

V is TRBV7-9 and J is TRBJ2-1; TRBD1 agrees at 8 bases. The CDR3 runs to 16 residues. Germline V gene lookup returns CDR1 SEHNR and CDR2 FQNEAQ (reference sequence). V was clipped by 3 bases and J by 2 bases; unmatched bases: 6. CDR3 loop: CASSFQDRATYNEQFF. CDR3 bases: TGTGCCAGCAGCTTCCAGGACAGGGCCACCTACAATGAGCAGTTCTTC.

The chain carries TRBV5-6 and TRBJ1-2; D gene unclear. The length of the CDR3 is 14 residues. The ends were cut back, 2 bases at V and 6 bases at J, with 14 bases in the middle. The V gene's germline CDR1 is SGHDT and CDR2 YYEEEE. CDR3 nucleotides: TGTGCCAGCAGCTTTGGTGCGTATGGCGATGGCTACACCTTC. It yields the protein CASSFGAYGDGYTF.

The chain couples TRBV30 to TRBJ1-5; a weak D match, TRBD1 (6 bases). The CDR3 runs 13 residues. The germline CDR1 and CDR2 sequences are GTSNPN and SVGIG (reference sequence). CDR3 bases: TGTGCAGTCGACAGGCAAAGCAATCAGCCCCAGCATTTT. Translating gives CAVDRQSNQPQHF. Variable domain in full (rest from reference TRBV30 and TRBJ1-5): SQTIHQWPATLVQPVGSPLSLECTVEGTSNPNLYWYRQAAGRGLQLLFYSVGIGQISSEVPQNLSASRPQDRQFILSSKKLLLSDSGFYLCAVDRQSNQPQHFGDGTRLSIL.

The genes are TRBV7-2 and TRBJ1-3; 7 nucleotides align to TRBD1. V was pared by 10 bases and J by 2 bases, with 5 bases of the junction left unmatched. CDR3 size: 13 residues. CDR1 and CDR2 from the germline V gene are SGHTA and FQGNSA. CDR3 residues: CANTDRTGNTIYF. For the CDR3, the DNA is TGTGCCAACACGGACAGGACTGGAAACACCATATATTTT.